The entry below describes one T cell receptor beta chain. The PCR employed 60 Vbeta primers together with 13 Jbeta primers. Generated by immunoSEQ multiplex PCR, the TCRdb table keeps only in-frame clones and is missing some. This table holds about 98,000 clones, about 81% found once. This record comes from a study of cytomegalovirus exposure and HLA in healthy donors. The CDR3 is 15 amino acids. Germline CDR1 and CDR2: PRHDT and FYEKMQ (reference sequence). V dropped 10 bases and J dropped 2; count of bases not matched to a gene: 13. This clonotype was sampled from a man in his forties in good health and CMV-seronegative. Sample: PBMCs. This chain links TRBV13 with TRBJ2-7, with TRBD1 identical over 8 bases. CDR3 nucleotide sequence: TGTGCCAACAGTTTTGGGACAGGAGTCCCCTACGAGCAGTACTTC. Translated, it gives CANSFGTGVPYEQYF.